This T cell receptor beta chain was recovered during a study of blood T cell repertoires in COVID-19. Study-wide context: The United States, Italy and Spain provided the acute and convalescent COVID-19 samples.

In the authors' workflow: The authors estimated nucleated cell counts from reference gene primer amplification. Produced via immunoSEQ multiplex PCR; TCRdb's table is partial and in-frame only. V, J and clone size reflect that table, while D and trimming were determined from the DNA. This table has approximately 170,000 clones, over 80% appearing once. Trimming left V 8 bases short and J 1 base short, with 12 bases between. The CDR3 covers 14 residues. The germline gives CDR1 LGHDT, CDR2 YNNKEL (reference sequence). The sequence derives from a woman older than 75 with COVID-19, enrolled during active disease. Sequencing was carried out using peripheral blood. V usage is TRBV3-1 (or the pseudogene TRBV3-2) and J usage is TRBJ2-1, with D uncertain. Here the CDR3 DNA reads TGTGCCAGCGCCTCACTCCGTTCCTACAATGAGCAGTTCTTC. This encodes CASASLRSYNEQFF.